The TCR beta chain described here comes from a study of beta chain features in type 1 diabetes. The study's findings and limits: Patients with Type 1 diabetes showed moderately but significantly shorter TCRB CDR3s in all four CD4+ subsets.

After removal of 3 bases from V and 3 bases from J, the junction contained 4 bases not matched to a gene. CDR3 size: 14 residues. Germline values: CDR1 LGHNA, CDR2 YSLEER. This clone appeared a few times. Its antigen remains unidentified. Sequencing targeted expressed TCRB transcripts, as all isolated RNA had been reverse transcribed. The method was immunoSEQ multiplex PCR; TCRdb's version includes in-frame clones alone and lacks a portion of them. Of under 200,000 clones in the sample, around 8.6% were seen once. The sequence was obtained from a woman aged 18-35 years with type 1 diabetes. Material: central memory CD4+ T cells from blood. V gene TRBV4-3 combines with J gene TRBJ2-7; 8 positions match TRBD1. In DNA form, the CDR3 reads TGCGCCAGCAGCCAGCGACAGGGGAGCTACGAGCAGTACTTC. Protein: CASSQRQGSYEQYF.